This T cell receptor (beta chain) originates from a study of cytomegalovirus exposure and HLA in healthy donors. At the time of sampling, donors were nominally healthy, though unrecorded immune exposures were likely. The study ran its PCR with 60 Vbeta and 13 Jbeta primers. The data were produced by immunoSEQ multiplex PCR, yet TCRdb's version contains in-frame clones alone and is incomplete. The table lists around 120,000 clones. To note about this clone: Its antigen is not identified.

Whole-study results and caveats: In all likelihood, a cluster of highly shared sequence variants was a sequencing artifact. High specificity and sensitivity for cytomegalovirus status were reported for the classifier.

The V and J ends lost 6 bases and 2 bases respectively, with 17 bases between them. CDR3 length: 15 amino acids. Germline-derived CDR1 and CDR2 are LNHDA and SQIVND (reference sequence). The chain has TRBV19 and TRBJ2-7; D possibly corresponds to TRBD2 (6 bases). The sequenced sample was PBMCs. This TCR was sampled from a man younger than 30 in good health and CMV-seronegative. The CDR3 region has the DNA TGTGCCAGTAGCTCTCTGGAGGGCCTTGCCTACGAGCAGTACTTC. This translates into CASSSLEGLAYEQYF.